The clone carrying this T cell receptor (beta chain) was detected only a few times. Its antigen remains unknown. Isolated RNA was reverse transcribed in full, so expressed TCRB transcripts were sequenced. Assay used: immunoSEQ multiplex PCR; TCRdb lists only in-frame clones, some missing. The table includes fewer than 900,000 clones, roughly 15% detected once. From germline, CDR1 is SGHNT and CDR2 YYREEE (reference sequence). The V gene end was trimmed by 0 bases and the J gene end by 7 bases; junction bases not matched to a gene: 4. The CDR3 length is 16 residues. This sample was taken from a study of beta chain features in type 1 diabetes. Looking at the study overall: Sorted cells numbering around 100,000,000 were examined across all samples.

Study observations and caveats: For patients, the naive, central memory and Treg TCRB repertoires appeared more alike than for healthy donors.

The chain couples TRBV5-4 to TRBJ2-1; 13 positions match TRBD2. The clonotype originates from a woman under 30 in good health. Input material: naive CD4+ T cells from blood. Here the CDR3 reads CASSLGGTSGTNEQFF. CDR3 nucleotide sequence: TGTGCCAGCAGCTTGGGCGGGACTAGCGGGACAAATGAGCAGTTCTTC.